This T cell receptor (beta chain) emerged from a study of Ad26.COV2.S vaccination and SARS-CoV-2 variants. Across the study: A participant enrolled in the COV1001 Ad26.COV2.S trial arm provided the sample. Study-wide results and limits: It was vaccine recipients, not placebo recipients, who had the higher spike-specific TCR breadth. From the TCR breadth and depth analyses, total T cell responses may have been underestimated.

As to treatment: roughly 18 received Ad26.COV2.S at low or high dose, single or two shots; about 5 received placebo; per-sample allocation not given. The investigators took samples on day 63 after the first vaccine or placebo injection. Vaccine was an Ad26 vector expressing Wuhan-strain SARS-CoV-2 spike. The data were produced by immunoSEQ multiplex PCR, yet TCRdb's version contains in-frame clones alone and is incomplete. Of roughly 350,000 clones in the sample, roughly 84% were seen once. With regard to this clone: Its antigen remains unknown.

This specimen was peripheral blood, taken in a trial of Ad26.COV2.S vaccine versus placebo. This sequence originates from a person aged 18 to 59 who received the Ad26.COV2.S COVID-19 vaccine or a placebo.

The CDR3 DNA is TGCGCCAGCAGCCAAGATGATCTCAGCTCCTACGAGCAGTACTTC. This codes for CASSQDDLSSYEQYF. V and J are TRBV4-1 and TRBJ2-7; D ambiguous. CDR1 and CDR2 from the germline V gene are MGHRA and YSYEKL. The V and J ends lost 0 bases and 0 bases respectively, with 9 bases between them. This CDR3 contains 15 residues.